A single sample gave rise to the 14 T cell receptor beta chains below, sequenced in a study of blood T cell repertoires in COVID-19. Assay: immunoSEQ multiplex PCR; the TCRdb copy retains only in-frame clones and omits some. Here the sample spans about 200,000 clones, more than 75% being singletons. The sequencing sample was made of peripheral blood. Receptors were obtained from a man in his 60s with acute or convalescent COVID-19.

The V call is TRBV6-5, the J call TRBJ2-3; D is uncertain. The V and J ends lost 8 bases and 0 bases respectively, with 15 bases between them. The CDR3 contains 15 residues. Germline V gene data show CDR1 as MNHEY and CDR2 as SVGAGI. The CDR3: CASLPARSSTDTQYF. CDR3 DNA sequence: TGTGCCAGCCTCCCCGCGCGCTCTAGCACAGATACGCAGTATTTT.

The CDR3 here is CATSVAGSGANVLTF. CDR3 DNA: TGTGCCACCAGCGTAGCAGGGTCTGGGGCCAACGTCCTGACTTTC. The chain carries TRBV15 and TRBJ2-6, with a tentative D call TRBD1 (5 bases). CDR3 length equals 15 residues. Trimming left V 5 bases short and J 1 base short, with 9 bases between. CDR1 and CDR2 (germline): LNHNV, YYDKDF (reference sequence).

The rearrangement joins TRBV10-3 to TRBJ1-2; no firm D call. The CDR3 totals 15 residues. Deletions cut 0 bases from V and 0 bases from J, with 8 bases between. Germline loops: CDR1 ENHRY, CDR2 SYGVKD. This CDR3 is CAISESNTANYGYTF. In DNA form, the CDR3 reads TGTGCCATCAGTGAGTCGAACACAGCTAACTATGGCTACACCTTC.

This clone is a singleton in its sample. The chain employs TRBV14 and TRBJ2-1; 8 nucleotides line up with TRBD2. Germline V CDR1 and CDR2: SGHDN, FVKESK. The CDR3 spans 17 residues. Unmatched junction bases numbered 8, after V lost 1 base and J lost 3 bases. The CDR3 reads CASSQGPGGLNYNEQFF. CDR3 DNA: TGTGCCAGCAGCCAAGGCCCGGGGGGGCTGAACTACAATGAGCAGTTCTTC.

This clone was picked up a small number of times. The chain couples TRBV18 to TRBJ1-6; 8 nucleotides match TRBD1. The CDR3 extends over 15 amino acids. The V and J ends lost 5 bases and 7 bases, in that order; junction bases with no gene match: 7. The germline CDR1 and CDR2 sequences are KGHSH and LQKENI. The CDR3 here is CASSGRGRGNSPLHF. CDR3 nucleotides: TGTGCCAGCTCAGGCAGGGGGCGCGGAAATTCACCCCTCCACTTT.

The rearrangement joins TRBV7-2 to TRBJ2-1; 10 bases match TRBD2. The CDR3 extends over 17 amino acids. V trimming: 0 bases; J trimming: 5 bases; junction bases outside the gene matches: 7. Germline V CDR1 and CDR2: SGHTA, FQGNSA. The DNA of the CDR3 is TGTGCCAGCAGCTTAGCCGGAGCGGGGGGGCCGGACAATGAGCAGTTCTTC. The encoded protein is CASSLAGAGGPDNEQFF.

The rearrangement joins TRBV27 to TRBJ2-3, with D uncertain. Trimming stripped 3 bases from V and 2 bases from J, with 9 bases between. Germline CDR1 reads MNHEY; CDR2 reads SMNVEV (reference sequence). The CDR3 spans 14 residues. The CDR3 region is CASSLRLPTDTQYF. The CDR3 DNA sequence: TGTGCCAGCAGTTTGAGGCTACCCACAGATACGCAGTATTTT.

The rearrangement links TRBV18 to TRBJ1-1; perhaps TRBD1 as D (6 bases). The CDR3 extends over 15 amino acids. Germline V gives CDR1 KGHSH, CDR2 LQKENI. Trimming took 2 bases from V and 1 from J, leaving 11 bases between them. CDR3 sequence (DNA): TGTGCCAGCTCACCAGACAGGACTTCGAACACTGAAGCTTTCTTT. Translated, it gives CASSPDRTSNTEAFF.

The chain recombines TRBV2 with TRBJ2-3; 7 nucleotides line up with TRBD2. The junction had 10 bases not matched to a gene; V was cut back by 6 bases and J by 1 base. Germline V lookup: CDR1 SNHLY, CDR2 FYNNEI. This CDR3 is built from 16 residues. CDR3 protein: CASSTSEGLRTDTQYF. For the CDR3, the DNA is TGTGCCAGCAGCACTAGCGAGGGTCTACGCACAGATACGCAGTATTTT. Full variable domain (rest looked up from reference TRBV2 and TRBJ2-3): EPEVTQTPSHQVTQMGQEVILRCVPISNHLYFYWYRQILGQKVEFLVSFYNNEISEKSEIFDDQFSVERPDGSNFTLKIRSTKLEDSAMYFCASSTSEGLRTDTQYFGPGTRLTVL.

The CDR3 DNA is TGTGCCAGTAGTATTGCCTTCGGGGGGAACACTGAAGCTTTCTTT. Residues: CASSIAFGGNTEAFF. The chain uses TRBV19 and TRBJ1-1; tentative D call: TRBD1 (5 bases). Between the trimmed V and J ends, which lost 3 bases and 1 base, there was a span of 12 bases. The germline V gene encodes CDR1 LNHDA and CDR2 SQIVND (reference sequence). The CDR3 extends over 15 amino acids.

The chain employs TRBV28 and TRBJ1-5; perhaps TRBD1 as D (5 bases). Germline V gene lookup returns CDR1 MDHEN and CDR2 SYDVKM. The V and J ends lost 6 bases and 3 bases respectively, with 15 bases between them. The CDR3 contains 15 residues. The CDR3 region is CASSTARQPNQPQHF. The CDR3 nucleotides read TGTGCCAGCAGCACAGCCCGACAGCCCAATCAGCCCCAGCATTTT.

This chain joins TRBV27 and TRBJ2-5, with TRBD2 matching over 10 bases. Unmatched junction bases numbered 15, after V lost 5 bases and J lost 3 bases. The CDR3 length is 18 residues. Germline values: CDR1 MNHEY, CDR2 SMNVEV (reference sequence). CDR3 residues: CASSPLSGGPEPKETQYF. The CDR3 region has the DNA TGTGCCAGCAGTCCCCTTAGCGGGGGGCCGGAACCTAAAGAGACCCAGTACTTC.

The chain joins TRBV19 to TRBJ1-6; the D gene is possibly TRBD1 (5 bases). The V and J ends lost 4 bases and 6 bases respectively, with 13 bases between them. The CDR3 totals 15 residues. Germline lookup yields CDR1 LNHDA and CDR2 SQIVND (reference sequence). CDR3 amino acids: CASSNRQGPNSPLHF. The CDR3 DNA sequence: TGTGCCAGTAGTAACCGGCAGGGCCCTAATTCACCCCTCCACTTT. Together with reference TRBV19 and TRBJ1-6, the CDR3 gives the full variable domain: DGGITQSPKYLFRKEGQNVTLSCEQNLNHDAMYWYRQDPGQGLRLIYYSQIVNDFQKGDIAEGYSVSREKKESFPLTVTSAQKNPTAFYLCASSNRQGPNSPLHFGNGTRLTVT.

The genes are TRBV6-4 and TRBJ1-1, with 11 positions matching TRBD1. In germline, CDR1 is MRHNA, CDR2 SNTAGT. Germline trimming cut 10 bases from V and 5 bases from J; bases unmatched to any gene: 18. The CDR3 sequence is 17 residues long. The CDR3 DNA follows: TGTGCCATCCAACCTGGACAGGGGGCCGCCGTAGGGACTGAAGCTTTCTTT. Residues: CAIQPGQGAAVGTEAFF.